Below are 27 T cell receptor beta chains sequenced from a single sample in a study of blood T cell repertoires in COVID-19. Assay used: immunoSEQ multiplex PCR; TCRdb lists only in-frame clones, some missing. The data show under 150,000 clones, with around 83% seen just once and more than 5% held by the top ten. Specimen: peripheral blood. These receptors all stem from a man older than 75 with active or convalescent COVID-19.

CDR3 loop: CASTKDRGVTEAFF. The CDR3 bases are TGTGCCAGCACCAAGGACAGGGGAGTGACTGAAGCTTTCTTT. The rearrangement uses TRBV7-9 and TRBJ1-1; 9 positions agree with TRBD1. The V and J ends lost 7 bases and 5 bases, in that order; junction bases with no gene match: 8. The CDR3 runs 14 residues. CDR1 and CDR2 from the germline V gene are SEHNR and FQNEAQ (reference sequence).

The chain is built from TRBV7-9 and TRBJ1-2, with a tentative D call TRBD1 (5 bases). The CDR3 spans 14 residues. Germline V gene sequence: CDR1 SEHNR, CDR2 FQNEAQ (reference sequence). With 1 base removed from V and 4 bases from J, the gap between germline ends came to 10 bases. The CDR3, as DNA: TGTGCCAGCAGCTTAGGGCAGGGAAGCTATGGCTACACCTTC. This encodes CASSLGQGSYGYTF.

This sequence joins TRBV19 and TRBJ2-4; TRBD2 aligns across 16 bases. The CDR3 spans 20 residues. Trimming cost V 4 bases and J 1 base; bases outside gene matches: 10. The germline CDR1 and CDR2 sequences are LNHDA and SQIVND (reference sequence). DNA for the CDR3: TGTGCCAGTAGTAGGTCCGGGACTAGCGGGGGGGACGTCGCCAAAAACATTCAGTACTTC. Amino acids: CASSRSGTSGGDVAKNIQYF.

The genes are TRBV10-3 and TRBJ2-5; D is uncertain. Trimming cost V 1 base and J 5 bases, with 5 bases left between them. This CDR3 contains 12 residues. Germline CDR1 ENHRY, CDR2 SYGVKD. The CDR3 DNA reads as TGTGCCATCAGTGAGTTAGCCGAGACCCAGTACTTC. Amino acids: CAISELAETQYF.

This rearrangement joins TRBV24-1 to TRBJ2-3; 9 nucleotides line up with TRBD2. V lost 3 bases, J lost 6 bases, and 15 bases stayed unmatched. Germline V lookup: CDR1 KGHDR, CDR2 SFDVKD. The CDR3 is 18 amino acids. DNA of the CDR3: TGTGCCACCAGTGATCCCGCAGGGGCGGCGGGGGGGTTGGATACGCAGTATTTT. It yields the protein CATSDPAGAAGGLDTQYF.

The CDR3, as DNA: TGTGCCAGCAGCATTCGGACAGGGTATAGAACAGATACGCAGTATTTT. This encodes CASSIRTGYRTDTQYF. The chain uses TRBV7-9 and TRBJ2-3; 8 positions agree with TRBD1. V trimming: 5 bases; J trimming: 3 bases; junction bases outside the gene matches: 10. The CDR3 contains 16 residues. Germline V CDR1 and CDR2: SEHNR, FQNEAQ (reference sequence). Combining the CDR3 with reference TRBV7-9 and TRBJ2-3 gives the whole variable domain DTGVSQNPRHKITKRGQNVTFRCDPISEHNRLYWYRQTLGQGPEFLTYFQNEAQLEKSRLLSDRFSAERPKGSFSTLEIQRTEQGDSAMYLCASSIRTGYRTDTQYFGPGTRLTVL.

The CDR3 is CSVPGQPFTDTQYF. The CDR3 region has the DNA TGCAGCGTTCCGGGACAGCCATTCACAGATACGCAGTATTTT. V is TRBV29-1 and J is TRBJ2-3; TRBD1 matches at 7 bases. V shed 5 bases and J 2 bases; nucleotides not matched to a gene: 7. Germline values: CDR1 SQVTM, CDR2 ANQGSEA. This CDR3 comprises 14 residues.

The chain joins TRBV5-4 to TRBJ2-5, with 11 nucleotides matching TRBD2. Germline V lookup: CDR1 SGHNT, CDR2 YYREEE (reference sequence). CDR3 length equals 16 residues. V trimming: 3 bases; J trimming: 1 base; junction bases outside the gene matches: 5. The CDR3 sequence is CASSSRLAGSQETQYF. CDR3 nucleotide sequence: TGTGCCAGCAGCTCCCGACTAGCGGGGAGCCAAGAGACCCAGTACTTC.

V is TRBV9 and J is TRBJ2-7, with 7 positions matching TRBD1. The CDR3 spans 15 residues. Trimming cost V 1 base and J 0 bases; bases outside gene matches: 4. Per the germline V gene, CDR1 is SGDLS and CDR2 is YYNGEE. The CDR3 DNA reads TGTGCCAGCAGCGTATCGACAGGGAGCTCCTACGAGCAGTACTTC. It encodes CASSVSTGSSYEQYF.

The chain employs TRBV2 and TRBJ1-3; D not resolved. The germline gives CDR1 SNHLY, CDR2 FYNNEI. This CDR3 is built from 13 residues. V shed 7 bases and J shed 2 bases, with 9 bases lying between them. The CDR3 spells CASNPQAGNTIYF. CDR3 sequence (DNA): TGTGCCAGCAACCCACAAGCTGGAAACACCATATATTTT.

V gene TRBV6-2 or TRBV6-3 combines with J gene TRBJ2-2; 9 positions match TRBD1. V shed 2 bases and J 2 bases; nucleotides not matched to a gene: 6. This CDR3 is 17 amino acids long. Germline loops: CDR1 MNHEY, CDR2 SVGEGT. CDR3 sequence (DNA): TGTGCCAGCAGTTACGCCCGGGACAGGGCCAACACCGGGGAGCTGTTTTTT. Translated: CASSYARDRANTGELFF.

The J gene is TRBJ2-6, the V gene TRBV6-5; D is perhaps TRBD1 (5 bases). Looked up from germline, CDR1 is MNHEY and CDR2 is SVGAGI. The CDR3 runs to 15 residues. The germline V and J ends were trimmed by 2 bases and 3 bases, with 8 bases remaining between them. CDR3 sequence (DNA): TGTGCCAGCAGTTACCACAGGAATGGGGCCAACGTCCTGACTTTC. Residues: CASSYHRNGANVLTF.

This sequence joins TRBV4-3 and TRBJ1-3; no firm D call. This CDR3 spans 16 amino acids. Deletions cut 2 bases from V and 0 bases from J, with 11 bases between. Germline CDR1 LGHNA, CDR2 YSLEER. The CDR3 DNA reads TGCGCCAGCAGCCAAAATGCGGCGAGCTCTGGAAACACCATATATTTT. It codes for CASSQNAASSGNTIYF.

The V call is TRBV20-1, the J call TRBJ1-2; D remains ambiguous. Germline V gene sequence: CDR1 DFQATT, CDR2 SNEGSKA (reference sequence). This CDR3 is built from 11 residues. With 4 bases removed from V and 5 bases from J, the gap between germline ends came to 8 bases. The CDR3 loop reads CSATADYGYTF. CDR3 sequence (DNA): TGCAGTGCTACGGCGGATTATGGCTACACCTTC.

This clone was counted only a few times. The chain has TRBV5-1 and TRBJ1-2, with 7 bases aligning to TRBD1. The CDR3 runs to 13 residues. The germline gives CDR1 SGHRS, CDR2 YFSETQ. The V and J ends lost 0 bases and 6 bases, in that order; junction bases with no gene match: 2. In nucleotides, the CDR3 is TGCGCCAGCAGCTTGGGACAGGGTGATGGCTACACCTTC. Residues: CASSLGQGDGYTF. The full variable domain, with the rest looked up from reference TRBV5-1 and TRBJ1-2, is KAGVTQTPRYLIKTRGQQVTLSCSPISGHRSVSWYQQTPGQGLQFLFEYFSETQRNKGNFPGRFSGRQFSNSRSEMNVSTLELGDSALYLCASSLGQGDGYTFGSGTRLTVV.

The chain joins TRBV9 to TRBJ2-5; 8 positions match TRBD2. V dropped 2 bases and J dropped 5; count of bases not matched to a gene: 11. Germline-derived CDR1 and CDR2 are SGDLS and YYNGEE. This CDR3 contains 16 residues. The CDR3 spells CASSVDSGGPAETQYF. The CDR3 bases are TGTGCCAGCAGCGTGGATTCGGGGGGGCCTGCCGAGACCCAGTACTTC. Based on the CDR3 plus reference TRBV9 and TRBJ2-5, the full variable domain is DSGVTQTPKHLITATGQRVTLRCSPRSGDLSVYWYQQSLDQGLQFLIQYYNGEERAKGNILERFSAQQFPDLHSELNLSSLELGDSALYFCASSVDSGGPAETQYFGPGTRLLVL.

CDR3 coding DNA: TGTGCCACCAGTGACTCAACCGGGACTAGCGGGGGTTTCAATGAGCAGTTCTTC. This sequence encodes CATSDSTGTSGGFNEQFF. This rearrangement joins TRBV24-1 to TRBJ2-1, with TRBD2 identical over 14 bases. V shed 4 bases and J 6 bases; nucleotides not matched to a gene: 10. This CDR3 comprises 18 residues. Germline V gene data show CDR1 as KGHDR and CDR2 as SFDVKD.

The chain joins TRBV19 to TRBJ1-3; 9 nucleotides align to TRBD1. The V segment lost 3 bases and the J segment 2 bases; nucleotides outside the gene matches: 14. This CDR3 has 19 amino acids. The germline gives CDR1 LNHDA, CDR2 SQIVND (reference sequence). The CDR3 nucleotides are TGTGCCAGTAGTATGGCCGGGACAGGGAATCCAGGGGCTGGAAACACCATATATTTT. Its translation is CASSMAGTGNPGAGNTIYF.

J is TRBJ2-1 and V is TRBV24-1, with TRBD2 matching 14 bases. The junction had 6 bases not matched to a gene; V was cut back by 3 bases and J by 9 bases. CDR3 length equals 16 residues. Germline CDR1 KGHDR, CDR2 SFDVKD. CDR3 coding DNA: TGTGCCACCAGTGATACCGGGACTAGCGGGGGCGGTGAGCAGTTCTTC. Protein: CATSDTGTSGGGEQFF.

The table lists this clone with a few counts. The chain uses TRBV10-3 and TRBJ1-2; the D gene is possibly TRBD1 (5 bases). Germline V gene sequence: CDR1 ENHRY, CDR2 SYGVKD. Trimming removed 6 bases at V and 3 bases at J, with 14 bases between. This CDR3 spans 14 amino acids. CDR3 sequence: CAIRNGQMDYGYTF. CDR3 sequence (DNA): TGTGCCATCAGGAACGGACAAATGGACTATGGCTACACCTTC.

The chain combines TRBV2 with TRBJ2-7, with 7 bases lining up with TRBD1. The CDR3 runs to 13 residues. CDR1 is SNHLY and CDR2 is FYNNEI in the germline V gene. With 7 bases clipped from V and 2 bases from J, the junction kept 5 bases outside the gene matches. Here the CDR3 reads CASNTGVTYEQYF. Here the CDR3 DNA reads TGTGCCAGCAATACAGGGGTAACCTACGAGCAGTACTTC.

The chain couples TRBV9 to TRBJ1-6, with D possibly being TRBD1 (6 bases). The CDR3 consists of 15 residues. Germline CDR1 reads SGDLS; CDR2 reads YYNGEE. Trimming took off 3 bases at V and 7 bases at J, with 14 bases between the two ends. This CDR3 is CASSETGTPNSPLHF. CDR3 nucleotide sequence: TGTGCCAGCAGCGAAACCGGGACACCCAATTCACCCCTCCACTTT.

The V gene is TRBV18, the J gene TRBJ2-7; 11 positions agree with TRBD2. The V gene's germline CDR1 is KGHSH and CDR2 LQKENI. J lost 4 bases, V lost 3 bases, and 2 bases had no gene match. CDR3 length equals 14 residues. As DNA, the CDR3 is TGTGCCAGCTCACCGGGACTAGCGGAATACGAGCAGTACTTC. Translating it yields CASSPGLAEYEQYF.

This clone was recorded many times. The rearrangement uses TRBV5-1 and TRBJ2-7; D is undetermined. This CDR3 has 14 amino acids. Germline values: CDR1 SGHRS, CDR2 YFSETQ. The V end was cut by 4 bases, the J end by 0 bases, with 11 bases between. The CDR3 DNA reads TGCGCCAGCAGCGTCGAACCGGGCTCCTACGAGCAGTACTTC. Translating gives CASSVEPGSYEQYF.

V is TRBV18 and J is TRBJ2-5; 10 bases match TRBD1. This CDR3 is built from 15 residues. The ends lost 2 bases at V and 5 bases at J; junction bases unmatched: 5. CDR1 is KGHSH and CDR2 is LQKENI in the germline V gene. For the CDR3, the DNA is TGTGCCAGCTCACCAGCCGGGACAGGGGCGGAGACCCAGTACTTC. This codes for CASSPAGTGAETQYF.

This clone occurred a few times. V gene TRBV30 combines with J gene TRBJ2-3; 8 bases fit TRBD1. The ends lost 4 bases at V and 2 bases at J; junction bases unmatched: 8. Germline CDR1 reads GTSNPN; CDR2 reads SVGIG (reference sequence). The CDR3 runs to 15 residues. Here the CDR3 DNA reads TGTGCCTGGACAAGTACAGGGGGTAACACAGATACGCAGTATTTT. Translated: CAWTSTGGNTDTQYF.

This clone was seen more than once but under ten times. The chain combines TRBV4-1 with TRBJ2-5, with a weak D call TRBD1 (6 bases). This CDR3 contains 15 residues. With 7 bases removed from V and 1 base from J, the gap between germline ends came to 16 bases. Germline CDR1 and CDR2: MGHRA and YSYEKL. CDR3 in amino acids: CASKATTGSQETQYF. CDR3 sequence (DNA): TGCGCCAGCAAGGCGACTACAGGGTCCCAAGAGACCCAGTACTTC.